This T cell receptor beta chain was documented in a study of blood T cell repertoires in COVID-19. Looking at the study overall: The United States, Italy and Spain provided the acute and convalescent COVID-19 samples. The analysed material was cDNA or gDNA that came from T cells, B-cell-depleted T cells, or PBMCs.

In its sample, this clone was seen once. Authors' data handling: The authors estimated nucleated cell counts from reference gene primer amplification. Using immunoSEQ multiplex PCR, the repertoire was profiled, and TCRdb retains in-frame clones only, with some absent. The DNA was the basis for D and trimming; V, J and clone size are from that table. There are 250,000 to 300,000 clones in the sample; 75% to 90% occur only once, and 0.94% lies in the top ten. J was trimmed by 6 bases and V by 4 bases; bases with no gene match: 10. Germline lookup yields CDR1 SGDLS and CDR2 YYNGEE. The CDR3 loop spans 16 amino acids.

The rearrangement links TRBV9 to TRBJ1-6; 7 positions match TRBD1. The sequence was obtained from a woman aged 40 to 50 who had recovered from COVID-19. Sequenced material: peripheral blood. The DNA for the CDR3 is TGTGCCAGCAGCCAAGGGCCAGGGGGAATTAATTCACCCCTCCACTTT. Amino acids: CASSQGPGGINSPLHF.